This entry lists 4 T cell receptor beta chains sequenced from one sample in a study of T-cell reconstitution after alpha-beta-depleted transplantation in children. Using unique molecular identifiers, the investigators prepared the TCRbeta library. TCRdb processed the PCR reads anew with MiXCR; each CDR3 protein has one entry. The sample lists 200,000 to 300,000 distinct CDR3 sequences; about 12% were seen once. The material was PBMCs from the stem cell graft donor, obtained from the stem cell graft. The receptors stem from a human donor who donated a stem cell graft to a child with acute lymphoblastic leukemia.

A remark on this clonotype: A much bigger clone sits one base away, suggesting this may be a read error. V gene TRBV5-1 combines with J gene TRBJ2-7, with D perhaps TRBD1 (6 bases). The CDR3 contains 14 residues. In germline, CDR1 is SGHRS, CDR2 YFSETQ. Trimming took 0 bases from V and 5 from J, leaving 12 bases between them. The CDR3 loop is CASSLAQGIHEQYF. In nucleotides, the CDR3 is TGCGCCAGCAGCTTGGCACAGGGAATCCACGAGCAGTACTTC.

This clonotype has a count of ten or more. The CDR3 sequence is CSVEEGSTGSPYEQYF. CDR3 bases: TGCAGCGTTGAAGAGGGTAGTACAGGATCACCCTACGAGCAGTACTTC. The rearrangement uses TRBV29-1 and TRBJ2-7; tentatively, D is TRBD1 (5 bases). The CDR3 extends over 16 amino acids. Trimming took off 0 bases at V and 2 bases at J, with 17 bases between the two ends. The germline V gene has CDR1 SQVTM and CDR2 ANQGSEA.

About this clonotype: At one end the junction does not follow the germline gene, possibly because of a read error. The chain carries TRBV6-2 or TRBV6-3 and TRBJ2-5; D is undetermined. This CDR3 is built from 11 residues. CDR1 and CDR2 from the germline V gene are MNHEY and SVGEGT. The DNA for the CDR3 is TGTGCCAGCAGCTCCCCAGAGAACCAGTACTTC. Translating gives CASSSPENQYF.

There are many counts of this clonotype. The chain has TRBV7-2 and TRBJ2-2; 9 positions agree with TRBD1. In germline, CDR1 is SGHTA, CDR2 FQGNSA. With 2 bases clipped from V and 5 bases from J, the junction kept 9 bases outside the gene matches. This CDR3 spans 17 amino acids. The DNA for the CDR3 is TGTGCCAGCAGCTTAACCGGCGGACAGGGGTATACCGGGGAGCTGTTTTTT. Protein sequence: CASSLTGGQGYTGELFF.